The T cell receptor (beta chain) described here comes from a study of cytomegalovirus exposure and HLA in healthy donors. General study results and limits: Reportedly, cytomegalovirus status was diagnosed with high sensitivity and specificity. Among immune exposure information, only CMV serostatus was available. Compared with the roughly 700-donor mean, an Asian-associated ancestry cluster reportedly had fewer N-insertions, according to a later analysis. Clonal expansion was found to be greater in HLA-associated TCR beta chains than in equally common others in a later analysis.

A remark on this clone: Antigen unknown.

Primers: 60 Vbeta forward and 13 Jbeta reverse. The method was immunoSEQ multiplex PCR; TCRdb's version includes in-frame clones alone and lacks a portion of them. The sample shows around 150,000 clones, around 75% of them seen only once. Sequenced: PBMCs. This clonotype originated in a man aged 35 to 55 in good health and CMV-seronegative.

In DNA, the CDR3 is TGTGCCAGCAGCTTGCAGGGGGCAGACGGGGAGCTGTTTTTT. Translation: CASSLQGADGELFF. The rearrangement joins TRBV7-2 to TRBJ2-2, with TRBD1 identical over 8 bases. Per the germline V gene, CDR1 is SGHTA and CDR2 is FQGNSA. The CDR3 is made up of 14 amino acids. V lost 3 bases, J lost 7 bases, and 4 bases stayed unmatched.